This TCR beta chain originates from a study of cytomegalovirus exposure and HLA in healthy donors (dated by TCRdb to 2015 to 2018). Context from the whole study: A later analysis indicated that the 90 to 150 validation repertoires were generated on the platform also employed for the roughly 650 repertoires of the first cohort. High-throughput TCR immunosequencing, statistical association of individual TCRs with disease status, and machine learning were combined to predict cytomegalovirus infection status. The study aimed to test whether signatures of past pathogen exposure could be identified by cataloging public T cell receptors. A separate validation cohort of roughly 110 different subjects was used in addition to the roughly 670-subject first cohort.

Libraries were constructed by the immunoSEQ multiplex PCR assay. On the study's bioinformatics: A statistical classification framework was built to diagnose cytomegalovirus status from the catalog of TCR beta chain sequences. TCRdb obtained this table from immuneACCESS and retained in-frame rearrangements with V and J assigned. These tables miss some clones; where compared with another copy, unresolved V genes account for less than half of the shortfall, and the remainder is unexplained. V and J calls and clone size are as listed in that table; D and trimming were resolved from the DNA. The sample table records a few hundred thousand clones; 90% of these occur just once. Jointly, the top ten make up approximately 3% of the sample. Donors formed part of the validation cohort, which comprised over a hundred subjects and was distinct from the first cohort of 666 subjects. From the cysteine through the phenylalanine, the CDR3 covers 12 amino acids. The only DNA kept is the CDR3, 36 bases in frame from the first base. The germline V gene encodes CDR1 KGHSH and CDR2 LQKENI. V is pared back by 3 bases and J by 5 bases, with 8 bases lying between the germline termini.

This clone has only one observation. Its target antigen remains unknown. The sample holds no much larger clone one base away, and base qualities are not on file. Study-wide findings and limitations: The authors suggested that the approach could potentially be generalized to other disease states and immunological phenotypes. In vitro tests confirmed that a few of the cytomegalovirus-associated TCR beta chains recognize cytomegalovirus antigens. All 120 repertoires were used to score co-occurrence in the validation cohort in a later analysis, because that analysis had no HLA typing for the cohort. Most TCR sequences were seen in very few donors, while some public TCRs were found in many individuals. The classifier was reported to diagnose cytomegalovirus status with high specificity and sensitivity in both the original cohort and the validation cohort. The study listed 150 to 200 TCR beta chains as associated with cytomegalovirus. Subsequent analysis determined that TCRs grouped into clusters in the first cohort also showed a tendency toward co-occurrence across the roughly 110 validation repertoires, and 90% to 95% of cluster scores exceeded 0.

The sequencing sample was made of PBMCs. The TCR was taken from a woman in her thirties in good health and CMV-seronegative. The chain links TRBV18 with TRBJ2-7, with a tentative D gene TRBD1 over 6 matching bases. This receptor has the CDR3 CASSPQGNEQYF. The bases read TGTGCCAGCTCACCGCAGGGGAACGAGCAGTACTTC.